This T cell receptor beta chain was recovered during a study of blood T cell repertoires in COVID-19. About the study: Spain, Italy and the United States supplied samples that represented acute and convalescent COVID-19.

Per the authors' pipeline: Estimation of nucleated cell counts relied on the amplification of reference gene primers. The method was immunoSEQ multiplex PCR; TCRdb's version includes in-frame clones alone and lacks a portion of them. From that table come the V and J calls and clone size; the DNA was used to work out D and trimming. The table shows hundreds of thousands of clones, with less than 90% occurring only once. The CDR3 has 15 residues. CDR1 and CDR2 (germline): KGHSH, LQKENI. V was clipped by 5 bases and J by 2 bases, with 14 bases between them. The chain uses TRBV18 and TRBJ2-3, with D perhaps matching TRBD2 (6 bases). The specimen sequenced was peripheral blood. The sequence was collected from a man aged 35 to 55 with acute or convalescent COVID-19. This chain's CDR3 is CASSSTLASTDTQYF. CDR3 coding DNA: TGTGCCAGCTCATCTACCCTAGCGTCCACAGATACGCAGTATTTT.